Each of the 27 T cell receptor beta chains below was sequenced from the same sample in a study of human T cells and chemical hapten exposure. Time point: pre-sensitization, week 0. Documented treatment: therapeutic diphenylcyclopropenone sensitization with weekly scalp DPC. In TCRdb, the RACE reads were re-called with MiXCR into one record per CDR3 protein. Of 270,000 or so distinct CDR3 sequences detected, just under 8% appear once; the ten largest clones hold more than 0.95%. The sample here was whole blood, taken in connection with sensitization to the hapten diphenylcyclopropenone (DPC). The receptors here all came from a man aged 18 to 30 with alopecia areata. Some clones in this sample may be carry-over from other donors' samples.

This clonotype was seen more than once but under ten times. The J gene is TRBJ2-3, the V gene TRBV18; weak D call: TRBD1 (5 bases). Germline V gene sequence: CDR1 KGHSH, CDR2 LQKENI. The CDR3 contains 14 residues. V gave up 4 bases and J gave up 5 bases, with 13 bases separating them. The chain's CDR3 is CASSLHDRGDTQYF. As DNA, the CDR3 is TGTGCCAGCTCACTTCACGATAGGGGAGATACGCAGTATTTT. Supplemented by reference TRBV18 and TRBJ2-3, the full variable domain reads NAGVMQNPRHLVRRRGQEARLRCSPMKGHSHVYWYRQLPEEGLKFMVYLQKENIIDESGMPKERFSAEFPKEGPSILRIQQVVRGDSAAYFCASSLHDRGDTQYFGPGTRLTVL.

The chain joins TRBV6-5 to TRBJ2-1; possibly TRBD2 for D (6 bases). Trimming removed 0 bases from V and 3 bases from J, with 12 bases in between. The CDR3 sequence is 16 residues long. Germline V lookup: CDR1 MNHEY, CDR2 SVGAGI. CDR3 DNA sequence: TGTGCCAGCAGTTACTCGGAGGGGCCAATCTACAATGAGCAGTTCTTC. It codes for CASSYSEGPIYNEQFF.

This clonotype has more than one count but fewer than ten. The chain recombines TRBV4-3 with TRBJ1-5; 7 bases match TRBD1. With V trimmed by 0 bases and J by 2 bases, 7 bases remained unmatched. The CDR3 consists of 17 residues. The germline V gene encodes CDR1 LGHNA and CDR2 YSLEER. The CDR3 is CASSQEPPQGGNQPQHF. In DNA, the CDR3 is TGCGCCAGCAGCCAAGAACCCCCCCAGGGGGGCAATCAGCCCCAGCATTTT.

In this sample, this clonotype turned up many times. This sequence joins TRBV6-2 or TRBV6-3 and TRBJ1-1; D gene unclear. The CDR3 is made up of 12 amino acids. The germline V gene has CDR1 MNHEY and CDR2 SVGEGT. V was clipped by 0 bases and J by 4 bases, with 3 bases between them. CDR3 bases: TGTGCCAGCAGTTACTCGCTCACTGAAGCTTTCTTT. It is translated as CASSYSLTEAFF.

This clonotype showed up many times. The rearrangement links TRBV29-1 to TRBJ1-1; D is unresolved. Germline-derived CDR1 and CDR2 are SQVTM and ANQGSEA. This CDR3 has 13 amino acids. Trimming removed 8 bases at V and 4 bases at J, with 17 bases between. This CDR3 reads CSLSHGFGTEAFF. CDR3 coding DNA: TGCAGCCTCTCCCATGGGTTCGGCACTGAAGCTTTCTTT.

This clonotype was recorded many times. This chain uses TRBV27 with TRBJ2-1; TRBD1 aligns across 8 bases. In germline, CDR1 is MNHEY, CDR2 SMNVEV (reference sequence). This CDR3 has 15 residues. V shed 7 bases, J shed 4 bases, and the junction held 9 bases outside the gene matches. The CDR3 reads CASTPPGGTYNEQFF. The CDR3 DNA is TGTGCCAGCACCCCCCCAGGGGGCACGTACAATGAGCAGTTCTTC.

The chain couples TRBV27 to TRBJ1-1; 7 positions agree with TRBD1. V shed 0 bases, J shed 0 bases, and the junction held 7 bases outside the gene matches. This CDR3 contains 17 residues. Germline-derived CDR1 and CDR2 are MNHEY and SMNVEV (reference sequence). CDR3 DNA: TGTGCCAGCAGTTTATCGTACAGGGGAATCATGAACACTGAAGCTTTCTTT. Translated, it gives CASSLSYRGIMNTEAFF.

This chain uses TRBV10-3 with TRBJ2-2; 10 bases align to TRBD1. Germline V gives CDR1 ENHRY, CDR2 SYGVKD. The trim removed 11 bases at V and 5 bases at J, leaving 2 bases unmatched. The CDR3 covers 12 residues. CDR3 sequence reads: CASGQGTGELFF. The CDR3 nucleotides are TGTGCCTCGGGACAGGGGACCGGGGAGCTGTTTTTT.

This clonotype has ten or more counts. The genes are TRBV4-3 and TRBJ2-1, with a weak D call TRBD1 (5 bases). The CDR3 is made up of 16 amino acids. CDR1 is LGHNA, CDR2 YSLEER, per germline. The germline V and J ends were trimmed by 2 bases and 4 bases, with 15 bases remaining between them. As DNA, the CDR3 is TGCGCCAGCAGCCAAATCGAGGCAGGGATATACAATGAGCAGTTCTTC. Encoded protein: CASSQIEAGIYNEQFF.

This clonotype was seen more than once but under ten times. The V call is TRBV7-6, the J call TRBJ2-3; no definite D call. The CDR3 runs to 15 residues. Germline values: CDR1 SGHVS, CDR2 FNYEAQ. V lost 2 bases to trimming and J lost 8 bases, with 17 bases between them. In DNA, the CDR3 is TGTGCCAGCAGCTTAAATGATGGGTCTTGGGGTACGCAGTATTTT. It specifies CASSLNDGSWGTQYF.

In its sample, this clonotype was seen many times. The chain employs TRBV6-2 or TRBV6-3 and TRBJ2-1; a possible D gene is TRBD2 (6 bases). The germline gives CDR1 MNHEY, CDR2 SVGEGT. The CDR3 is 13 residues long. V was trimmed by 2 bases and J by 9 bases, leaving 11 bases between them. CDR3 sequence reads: CASSYQLAREQFF. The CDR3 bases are TGTGCCAGCAGTTACCAACTAGCACGTGAGCAGTTCTTC.

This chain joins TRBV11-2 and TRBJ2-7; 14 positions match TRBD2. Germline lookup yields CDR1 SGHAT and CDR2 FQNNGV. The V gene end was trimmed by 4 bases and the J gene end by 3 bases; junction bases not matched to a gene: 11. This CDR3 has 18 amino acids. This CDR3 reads CASSSRGTSGGDRYEQYF. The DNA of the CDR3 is TGTGCCAGCAGCTCCCGAGGGACTAGCGGGGGAGACCGCTACGAGCAGTACTTC.

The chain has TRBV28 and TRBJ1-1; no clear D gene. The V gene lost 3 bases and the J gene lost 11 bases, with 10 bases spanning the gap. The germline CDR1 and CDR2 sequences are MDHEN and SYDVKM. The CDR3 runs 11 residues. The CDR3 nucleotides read TGTGCCAGCAGTTTTAAAGTGGGGGCTTTCTTT. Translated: CASSFKVGAFF.

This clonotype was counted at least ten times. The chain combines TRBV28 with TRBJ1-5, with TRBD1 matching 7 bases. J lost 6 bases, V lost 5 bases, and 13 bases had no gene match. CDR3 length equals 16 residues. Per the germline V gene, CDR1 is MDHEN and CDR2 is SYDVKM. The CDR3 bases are TGTGCCAGCAGTCACCCCCGGTACAGGGGAGGTCAGCCCCAGCATTTT. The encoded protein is CASSHPRYRGGQPQHF.

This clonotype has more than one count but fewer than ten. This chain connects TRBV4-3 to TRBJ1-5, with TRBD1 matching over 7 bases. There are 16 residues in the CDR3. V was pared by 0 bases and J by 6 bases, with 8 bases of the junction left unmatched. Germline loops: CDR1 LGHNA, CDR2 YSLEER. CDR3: CASSQDAQGGAQPQHF. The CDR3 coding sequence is TGCGCCAGCAGCCAAGATGCGCAGGGGGGGGCTCAGCCCCAGCATTTT.

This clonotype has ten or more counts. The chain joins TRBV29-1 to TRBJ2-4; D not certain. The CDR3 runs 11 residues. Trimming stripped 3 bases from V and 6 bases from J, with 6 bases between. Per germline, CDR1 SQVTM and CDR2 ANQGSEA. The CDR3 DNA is TGCAGCGTTGACTCGGGAAACATTCAGTACTTC. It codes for CSVDSGNIQYF.

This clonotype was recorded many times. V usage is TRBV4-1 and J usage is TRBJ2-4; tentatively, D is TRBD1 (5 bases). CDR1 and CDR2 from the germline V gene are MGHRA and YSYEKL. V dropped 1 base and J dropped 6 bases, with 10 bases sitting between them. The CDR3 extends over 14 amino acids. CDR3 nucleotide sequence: TGCGCCAGCAGCCAAGGGCAGGGTGGAAACATTCAGTACTTC. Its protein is CASSQGQGGNIQYF.

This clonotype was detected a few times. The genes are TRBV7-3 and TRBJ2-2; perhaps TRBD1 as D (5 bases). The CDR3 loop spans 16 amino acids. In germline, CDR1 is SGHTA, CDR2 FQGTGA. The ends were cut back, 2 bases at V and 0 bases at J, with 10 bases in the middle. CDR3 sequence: CASSLHQGSNTGELFF. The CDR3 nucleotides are TGTGCCAGCAGCTTACATCAGGGCTCGAACACCGGGGAGCTGTTTTTT.

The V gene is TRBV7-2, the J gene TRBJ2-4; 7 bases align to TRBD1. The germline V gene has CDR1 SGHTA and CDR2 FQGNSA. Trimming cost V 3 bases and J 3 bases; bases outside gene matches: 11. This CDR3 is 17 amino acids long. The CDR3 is CASSFSRDPGGKNIQYF. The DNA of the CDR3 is TGTGCCAGCAGCTTTTCTAGGGACCCAGGGGGCAAAAACATTCAGTACTTC. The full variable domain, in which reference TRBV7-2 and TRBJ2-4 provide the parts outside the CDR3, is GAGVSQSPSNKVTEKGKDVELRCDPISGHTALYWYRQSLGQGLEFLIYFQGNSAPDKSGLPSDRFSAERTGGSVSTLTIQRTQQEDSAVYLCASSFSRDPGGKNIQYFGAGTRLSVL.

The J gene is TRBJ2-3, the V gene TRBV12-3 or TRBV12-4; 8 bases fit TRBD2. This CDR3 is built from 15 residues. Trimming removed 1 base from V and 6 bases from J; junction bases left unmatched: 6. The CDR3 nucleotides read TGTGCCAGCAGTTTAGGAGGGGCTAGCGGGGATACGCAGTATTTT. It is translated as CASSLGGASGDTQYF.

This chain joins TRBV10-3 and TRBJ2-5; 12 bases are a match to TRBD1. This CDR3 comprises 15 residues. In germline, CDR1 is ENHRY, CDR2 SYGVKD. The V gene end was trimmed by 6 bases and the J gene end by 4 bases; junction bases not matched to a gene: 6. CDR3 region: CAISDPGQGAETQYF. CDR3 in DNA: TGTGCCATCAGCGATCCGGGACAGGGGGCAGAGACCCAGTACTTC.

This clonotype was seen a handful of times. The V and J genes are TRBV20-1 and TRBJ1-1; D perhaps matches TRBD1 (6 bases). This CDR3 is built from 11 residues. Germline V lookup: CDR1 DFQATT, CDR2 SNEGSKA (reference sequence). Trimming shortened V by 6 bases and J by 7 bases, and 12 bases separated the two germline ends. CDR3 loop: CSAQEGGEAFF. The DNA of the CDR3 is TGCAGTGCCCAAGAGGGGGGTGAAGCTTTCTTT.

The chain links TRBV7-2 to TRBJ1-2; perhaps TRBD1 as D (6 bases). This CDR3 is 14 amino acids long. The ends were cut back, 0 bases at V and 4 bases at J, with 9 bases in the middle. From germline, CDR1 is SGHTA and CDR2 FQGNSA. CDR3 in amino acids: CASSLAFRGYGYTF. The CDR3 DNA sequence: TGTGCCAGCAGCTTAGCTTTCAGGGGCTATGGCTACACCTTC.

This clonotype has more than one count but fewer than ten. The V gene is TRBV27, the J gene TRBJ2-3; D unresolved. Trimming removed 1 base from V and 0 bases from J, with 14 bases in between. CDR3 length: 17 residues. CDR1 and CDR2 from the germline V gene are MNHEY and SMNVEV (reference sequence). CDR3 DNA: TGTGCCAGCAGTTTATTACCGAAAGCCATTAGCACAGATACGCAGTATTTT. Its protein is CASSLLPKAISTDTQYF.

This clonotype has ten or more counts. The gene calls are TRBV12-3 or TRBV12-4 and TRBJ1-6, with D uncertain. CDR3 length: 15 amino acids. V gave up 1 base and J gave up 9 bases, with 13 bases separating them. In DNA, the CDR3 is TGTGCCAGCAGTTTAGGCCGGAGATTACGTTCACCCCTCCACTTT. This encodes CASSLGRRLRSPLHF.

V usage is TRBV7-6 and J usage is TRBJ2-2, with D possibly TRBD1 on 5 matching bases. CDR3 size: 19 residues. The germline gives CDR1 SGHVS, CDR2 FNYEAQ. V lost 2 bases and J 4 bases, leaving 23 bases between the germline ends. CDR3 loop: CASSLRPVETGQATGELFF. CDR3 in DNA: TGTGCCAGCAGCTTACGCCCGGTAGAAACAGGCCAGGCCACCGGGGAGCTGTTTTTT.

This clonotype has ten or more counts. CDR3 sequence: CASSVGVTSGIGELFF. The CDR3 DNA reads as TGTGCCAGCAGCGTAGGGGTGACTAGCGGGATCGGGGAGCTGTTTTTT. The chain has TRBV9 and TRBJ2-2, with TRBD2 identical over 11 bases. This CDR3 is 16 amino acids long. CDR1 is SGDLS, CDR2 YYNGEE, per germline. Trimming cost V 0 bases and J 7 bases; bases outside gene matches: 5.